Each of the 22 T cell receptor beta chains below was sequenced from the same sample in a study of T cell responses to AZD1222 COVID-19 vaccine. The assay was immunoSEQ multiplex PCR, and TCRdb's table has in-frame clones only and misses some. The table has over 100,000 clones, around 87% seen once. The specimen was peripheral blood, collected 28 days after the second AZD1222 dose. The receptors originated from an adult who received the AZD1222 COVID-19 vaccine.

This clone was found many times. J is TRBJ2-7 and V is TRBV7-2; TRBD1 agrees at 9 bases. V shed 3 bases, J shed 5 bases, and the junction held 8 bases outside the gene matches. CDR1 and CDR2 (germline): SGHTA, FQGNSA. CDR3 length: 15 amino acids. The CDR3 sequence is CASSFPDRGRNEQYF. CDR3 in DNA: TGTGCCAGCAGCTTCCCAGACAGGGGGAGAAACGAGCAGTACTTC.

In regard to this clone: An end of the junction does not agree with germline; a read error may underlie this. J is TRBJ2-3 and V is TRBV18; a possible D gene is TRBD1 (5 bases). Germline V gene data show CDR1 as KGHSH and CDR2 as LQKENI. The CDR3 totals 13 residues. The CDR3 region has the DNA TGTGCCAGCTCTCCACAGGTGTCAGATACGCAGTATTTT. This sequence encodes CASSPQVSDTQYF.

This chain links TRBV3-1 (or the pseudogene TRBV3-2) with TRBJ1-1; D is perhaps TRBD1 (6 bases). Germline CDR1 is LGHDT and CDR2 is YNNKEL (reference sequence). V shed 3 bases and J shed 0 bases, with 11 bases lying between them. This CDR3 spans 15 amino acids. DNA of the CDR3: TGTGCCAGCAGCCAGACGGACAGAATGAACACTGAAGCTTTCTTT. Its protein is CASSQTDRMNTEAFF.

V is TRBV19 and J is TRBJ1-2; 12 nucleotides agree with TRBD1. The CDR3 has 14 amino acids. CDR1 and CDR2 (germline): LNHDA, SQIVND (reference sequence). J gave up 5 bases and V 6 bases, and 4 bases lay outside the gene matches. The CDR3 reads CASRGTGGVYGYTF. The CDR3 DNA reads TGTGCCAGTAGAGGGACAGGGGGCGTATATGGCTACACCTTC.

The V and J genes are TRBV28 and TRBJ1-1; D is undetermined. Trimming took 7 bases from V and 2 from J, leaving 17 bases between them. There are 15 residues in the CDR3. Germline V gene lookup returns CDR1 MDHEN and CDR2 SYDVKM. The CDR3 sequence is CASTYQGAPNTEAFF. The CDR3 coding sequence is TGTGCCAGCACTTACCAAGGAGCCCCAAACACTGAAGCTTTCTTT.

This chain connects TRBV30 to TRBJ1-1, with 9 bases aligning to TRBD1. The CDR3 loop spans 13 amino acids. The J segment lost 7 bases and the V segment lost 2 bases, leaving 5 bases of the junction unmatched. CDR1 and CDR2 from the germline V gene are GTSNPN and SVGIG (reference sequence). The CDR3 loop is CAWSRQGVVEAFF. The CDR3 region has the DNA TGTGCCTGGAGTCGACAGGGGGTAGTTGAAGCTTTCTTT.

This clone showed up just once. One junction end does not reproduce the germline sequence, and a read error may be involved. This chain links TRBV6-2 or TRBV6-3 with TRBJ1-6, with D possibly being TRBD1 (5 bases). This CDR3 is 12 amino acids long. CDR1 and CDR2 (germline): MNHEY, SVGEGT. DNA of the CDR3: TGTGCCAGCAGCCGCCTCGGGACCTCCCTAGCTTTT. Translating it yields CASSRLGTSLAF.

The chain uses TRBV27 and TRBJ2-1; the D is unclear. The CDR3 contains 13 residues. The ends were cut back, 4 bases at V and 2 bases at J, with 6 bases in the middle. The germline gives CDR1 MNHEY, CDR2 SMNVEV (reference sequence). CDR3 nucleotides: TGTGCCAGCAGTTCTGCCCCCTACAATGAGCAGTTCTTC. Amino acid sequence: CASSSAPYNEQFF.

The CDR3 coding sequence is TGTGCCAGTAGTATTAGGACAGACCCCAATGAGCAGTTCTTC. As protein: CASSIRTDPNEQFF. The rearrangement uses TRBV19 and TRBJ2-1; possibly TRBD1 for D (6 bases). Trimming shortened V by 3 bases and J by 6 bases, and 12 bases separated the two germline ends. The length of the CDR3 is 14 residues. In germline, CDR1 is LNHDA, CDR2 SQIVND (reference sequence).

This clone was found once. The chain recombines TRBV5-4 with TRBJ1-1, with D possibly TRBD1 on 6 matching bases. The V gene lost 0 bases and the J gene lost 1 base, with 13 bases spanning the gap. This CDR3 is 16 amino acids long. CDR1 is SGHNT, CDR2 YYREEE, per germline (reference sequence). CDR3 in DNA: TGTGCCAGCAGCTTGGAACTTGACAGGACGAACACTGAAGCTTTCTTT. It codes for CASSLELDRTNTEAFF.

The chain couples TRBV19 to TRBJ1-2, with TRBD1 identical over 7 bases. Germline trimming cut 10 bases from V and 1 base from J; bases unmatched to any gene: 15. The CDR3 is 16 amino acids. CDR1 and CDR2 (germline): LNHDA, SQIVND (reference sequence). The CDR3 DNA reads as TGTGCCACCGCCCCTCCCGGAGACAGGGTTAACTATGGCTACACCTTC. Its protein product is CATAPPGDRVNYGYTF.

This chain links TRBV28 with TRBJ2-7; no clear D gene. The germline V and J ends were trimmed by 3 bases and 5 bases, with 5 bases remaining between them. The CDR3 has 11 amino acids. Looked up from germline, CDR1 is MDHEN and CDR2 is SYDVKM. CDR3 bases: TGTGCCAGCAGTTTTTACCACGAGCAGTACTTC. It specifies CASSFYHEQYF.

The chain links TRBV18 to TRBJ1-1; D is undetermined. The germline CDR1 and CDR2 sequences are KGHSH and LQKENI. The germline V and J ends were trimmed by 2 bases and 0 bases, with 10 bases remaining between them. The CDR3 has 15 amino acids. CDR3 in amino acids: CASSPGSLLNTEAFF. CDR3 DNA sequence: TGTGCCAGCTCACCAGGGAGTCTCCTGAACACTGAAGCTTTCTTT. The whole variable domain, filled in from reference TRBV18 and TRBJ1-1, reads NAGVMQNPRHLVRRRGQEARLRCSPMKGHSHVYWYRQLPEEGLKFMVYLQKENIIDESGMPKERFSAEFPKEGPSILRIQQVVRGDSAAYFCASSPGSLLNTEAFFGQGTRLTVV.

The rearrangement uses TRBV28 and TRBJ2-3, with D possibly matching TRBD2 (6 bases). Germline V CDR1 and CDR2: MDHEN, SYDVKM. This CDR3 has 14 residues. Trimming cost V 4 bases and J 4 bases, with 12 bases left between them. This CDR3 is CASSSPGRPDTQYF. The DNA of the CDR3 is TGTGCCAGCAGTTCTCCGGGGAGGCCAGATACGCAGTATTTT.

The chain joins TRBV12-3 or TRBV12-4 to TRBJ1-5; maybe TRBD1 (6 bases). There are 13 residues in the CDR3. Trimming took 3 bases from V and 15 from J, leaving 18 bases between them. The CDR3 bases are TGTGCCAGCAGTTTGCTGACAGGCGCCACTCCGCATTTT. This gives the protein CASSLLTGATPHF.

The chain employs TRBV5-4 and TRBJ2-7; D is unresolved. V shed 0 bases and J shed 7 bases, with 11 bases lying between them. Looked up from germline, CDR1 is SGHNT and CDR2 is YYREEE (reference sequence). CDR3 length: 13 amino acids. This CDR3 reads CASSLGTLREQYF. The CDR3 coding sequence is TGTGCCAGCAGCTTGGGGACGCTTAGGGAGCAGTACTTC.

The CDR3 sequence is CASSERAPKITDTQYF. The CDR3 DNA is TGTGCCAGCAGTGAAAGAGCCCCCAAGATCACAGATACGCAGTATTTT. This chain connects TRBV6-1 to TRBJ2-3; unclear D gene. Germline V gene sequence: CDR1 MNHNS, CDR2 SASEGT. CDR3 size: 16 residues. The ends were cut back, 2 bases at V and 2 bases at J, with 14 bases in the middle.

The chain links TRBV6-2 or TRBV6-3 to TRBJ2-7; D unresolved. Looked up from germline, CDR1 is MNHEY and CDR2 is SVGEGT. This CDR3 comprises 11 residues. Trimming took 6 bases from V and 1 from J, leaving 4 bases between them. As DNA, the CDR3 is TGTGCCAGCAGCCCGTCCTACGAGCAGTACTTC. This encodes CASSPSYEQYF.

Here the CDR3 reads CATSSHRADTEAFF. The CDR3 nucleotides are TGTGCCACCAGCAGCCACAGGGCGGACACTGAAGCTTTCTTT. V usage is TRBV15 and J usage is TRBJ1-1; D might be TRBD1 (6 bases). The CDR3 spans 14 residues. The germline gives CDR1 LNHNV, CDR2 YYDKDF (reference sequence). V was cut by 3 bases and J by 3 bases, with 11 bases left in between.

V gene TRBV3-1 (or the pseudogene TRBV3-2) combines with J gene TRBJ1-2; TRBD1 might be the D (5 bases). The V end lost 4 bases, the J end lost 2 bases, and 17 bases lay between the germline ends. The CDR3 loop spans 16 amino acids. Germline CDR1 reads LGHDT; CDR2 reads YNNKEL (reference sequence). The CDR3 is CASSPRHPGPNYGYTF. CDR3 DNA sequence: TGTGCCAGCAGCCCCCGCCACCCGGGGCCAAACTATGGCTACACCTTC.

This chain uses TRBV7-6 with TRBJ2-7; D is unclear. CDR1 and CDR2 from the germline V gene are SGHVS and FNYEAQ. CDR3 length: 15 residues. V lost 6 bases and J lost 0, with 15 bases in between. CDR3 region: CASSQDPILSYEQYF. The CDR3 nucleotides read TGTGCCAGCAGTCAAGACCCGATCCTCTCCTACGAGCAGTACTTC.

The CDR3 DNA reads TGTGCCAGCAGTCGGGACAGGGTCCATGAGCAGTTCTTC. As protein: CASSRDRVHEQFF. The chain has TRBV6-2 or TRBV6-3 and TRBJ2-1; 9 bases agree with TRBD1. Germline CDR1 and CDR2: MNHEY and SVGEGT. Trimming at V came to 5 bases and at J to 8 bases, leaving 4 bases not matched to a gene. This CDR3 spans 13 amino acids.